These T cell receptor beta chains were read from a single sample in a study of blood T cell repertoires in COVID-19. The assay was immunoSEQ multiplex PCR, and TCRdb's table has in-frame clones only and misses some. The sample lists fewer than 300,000 clones, 80% to 90% seen once, with roughly 6% in the top ten. The sample was peripheral blood. Source of these receptors: a woman aged 50 to 60 with COVID-19, enrolled during active disease. Both conserved end residues are part of each CDR3. A D gene is named only where the DNA matches it firmly. Clone size, where shown, is once, few, many, or a class for clones that have expanded.

V gene: TRBV12-3/TRBV12-4
CDR3 length: 13
D gene: -
J gene: TRBJ2-3
clone size: -
CDR3 protein: CASSFENTDTQYF
CDR3 DNA: TGTGCCAGCAGTTTTGAGAACACAGATACGCAGTATTTT

V gene: TRBV27
CDR3 length: 16
D gene: TRBD2
J gene: TRBJ2-3
clone size: -
CDR3 protein: CASSLEAGGYTDTQYF
CDR3 DNA: TGTGCCAGCAGTTTAGAAGCGGGAGGGTACACAGATACGCAGTATTTT

V gene: TRBV25-1
CDR3 length: 10
D gene: -
J gene: TRBJ2-3
clone size: -
CDR3 protein: CATFSDTQYF
CDR3 DNA: TGTGCCACCTTTTCTGATACGCAGTATTTT

V gene: TRBV2
CDR3 length: 13
D gene: TRBD1
J gene: TRBJ2-1
clone size: -
CDR3 protein: CASKTGAYNEQFF
CDR3 DNA: TGTGCCAGCAAAACAGGGGCCTACAATGAGCAGTTCTTC

V gene: TRBV3-1/TRBV3-2
CDR3 length: 14
D gene: -
J gene: TRBJ2-1
clone size: -
CDR3 protein: CASSQDRVVGEQFF
CDR3 DNA: TGTGCCAGCAGCCAAGATCGAGTTGTTGGTGAGCAGTTCTTC

V gene: TRBV28
CDR3 length: 12
D gene: -
J gene: TRBJ2-1
clone size: once
CDR3 protein: CASSLVDNEQFF
CDR3 DNA: TGTGCCAGCAGTTTAGTCGACAATGAGCAGTTCTTC

V gene: TRBV11-3
CDR3 length: 18
D gene: -
J gene: TRBJ2-2
clone size: -
CDR3 protein: CASSLDSARGGPTGELFF
CDR3 DNA: TGTGCCAGCAGCTTAGATAGCGCCCGTGGGGGCCCCACCGGGGAGCTGTTTTTT

V gene: TRBV2
CDR3 length: 12
D gene: -
J gene: TRBJ1-4
clone size: -
CDR3 protein: CASSDNNEKLFF
CDR3 DNA: TGTGCCAGCAGTGATAATAATGAAAAACTGTTTTTT

V gene: TRBV10-3
CDR3 length: 19
D gene: TRBD2
J gene: TRBJ2-1
clone size: -
CDR3 protein: CAISPGTGTSGRGGNEQFF
CDR3 DNA: TGTGCCATCAGTCCCGGGACAGGGACTAGCGGGAGAGGAGGCAATGAGCAGTTCTTC

V gene: TRBV7-2
CDR3 length: 16
D gene: -
J gene: TRBJ1-3
clone size: -
CDR3 protein: CASSLAFGRAGNTIYF
CDR3 DNA: TGTGCCAGCAGCTTAGCGTTTGGCAGGGCTGGAAACACCATATATTTT

V gene: TRBV5-4
CDR3 length: 13
D gene: TRBD1
J gene: TRBJ2-7
clone size: -
CDR3 protein: CASRGQGPKEQYF
CDR3 DNA: TGTGCCAGCCGGGGACAGGGGCCTAAGGAGCAGTACTTC

V gene: TRBV19
CDR3 length: 15
D gene: TRBD2
J gene: TRBJ2-1
clone size: -
CDR3 protein: CASSQTSVPFYEQFF
CDR3 DNA: TGTGCCAGTAGTCAGACTAGCGTTCCCTTCTATGAGCAGTTCTTC

V gene: TRBV10-3
CDR3 length: 16
D gene: TRBD2
J gene: TRBJ2-1
clone size: -
CDR3 protein: CAISESTGGFHNEQFF
CDR3 DNA: TGTGCCATCAGTGAGTCGACGGGAGGGTTCCACAATGAGCAGTTCTTC

V gene: TRBV18
CDR3 length: 16
D gene: TRBD1
J gene: TRBJ1-5
clone size: -
CDR3 protein: CASSRTGGRGNQPQHF
CDR3 DNA: TGTGCCAGCTCACGGACAGGGGGCAGGGGCAATCAGCCCCAGCATTTT

V gene: TRBV2
CDR3 length: 13
D gene: -
J gene: TRBJ1-2
clone size: -
CDR3 protein: CASGLGRVYGYTF
CDR3 DNA: TGTGCCAGCGGTTTGGGGCGCGTCTATGGCTACACCTTC

V gene: TRBV27
CDR3 length: 16
D gene: -
J gene: TRBJ1-5
clone size: -
CDR3 protein: CASSWVGRGGNQPQHF
CDR3 DNA: TGTGCCAGCAGTTGGGTCGGCCGCGGGGGGAATCAGCCCCAGCATTTT

V gene: TRBV10-3
CDR3 length: 12
D gene: -
J gene: TRBJ2-7
clone size: -
CDR3 protein: CAITATGYEQYF
CDR3 DNA: TGTGCCATCACAGCGACGGGCTACGAGCAGTACTTC

V gene: TRBV24-1
CDR3 length: 15
D gene: TRBD1
J gene: TRBJ1-1
clone size: -
CDR3 protein: CATSGYRDRDTEAFF
CDR3 DNA: TGTGCCACCAGCGGATACCGGGACAGAGACACTGAAGCTTTCTTT

V gene: TRBV29-1
CDR3 length: 14
D gene: -
J gene: TRBJ1-1
clone size: -
CDR3 protein: CSVGSRSRNTEAFF
CDR3 DNA: TGCAGCGTCGGCAGCAGATCTAGGAACACTGAAGCTTTCTTT

V gene: TRBV19
CDR3 length: 16
D gene: -
J gene: TRBJ1-3
clone size: -
CDR3 protein: CASSRTGGGKGNTIYF
CDR3 DNA: TGTGCCAGTAGTAGAACAGGCGGGGGCAAGGGAAACACCATATATTTT